The rows below give T cell receptor beta chains drawn from one sample of a study of blood T cell repertoires in COVID-19. Profiled with immunoSEQ multiplex PCR; TCRdb holds only in-frame clones, not every one. The sample lists 50,000 to 65,000 clones; approximately 89% were seen once. Material: peripheral blood. All receptors derive from a man in his fifties with acute or convalescent COVID-19. CDR3s include the opening cysteine and the closing phenylalanine or tryptophan. Fields, in order: V gene, D gene, J gene, clone size, CDR3 protein, CDR3 DNA. A D gene is named only where the DNA matches it firmly. Only some rows state a clone size, as once, few, many or a class for expanded clones.

TRBV18	TRBD2	TRBJ2-7	NA	CATSGGDSYEQYF	TGTGCCACCTCCGGGGGGGACTCCTACGAGCAGTACTTC
TRBV2	TRBD2	TRBJ2-7	NA	CASTGGTSPYEQYF	TGTGCCAGCACCGGCGGGACTAGCCCCTACGAGCAGTACTTC
TRBV20-1	TRBD2	TRBJ2-2	once	CSASRSGGAGTGELFF	TGCAGTGCTAGTCGTAGCGGGGGGGCCGGCACCGGGGAGCTGTTTTTT
TRBV24-1	TRBD1	TRBJ2-7	NA	CATSESGTGVHEQYF	TGTGCCACCAGTGAAAGCGGGACAGGGGTCCACGAGCAGTACTTC
TRBV19	NA	TRBJ2-1	NA	CASNDRYNEQFF	TGTGCCAGTAATGACAGATACAATGAGCAGTTCTTC
TRBV15	NA	TRBJ2-5	NA	CATSRDRGTQYF	TGTGCCACCAGCAGAGATCGGGGGACCCAGTACTTC
TRBV3-1/TRBV3-2	NA	TRBJ2-5	NA	CASSPPLYRTEPETQYF	TGTGCCAGCAGCCCACCCCTGTACAGGACAGAGCCAGAGACCCAGTACTTC
TRBV19	TRBD1	TRBJ2-7	NA	CASSEGATGFYEQYF	TGTGCCAGTAGCGAGGGGGCTACAGGATTCTACGAGCAGTACTTC
TRBV5-1	NA	TRBJ1-6	NA	CASSDDMAYNSPLHF	TGCGCCAGCAGCGATGACATGGCTTATAATTCACCCCTCCACTTT
TRBV21-1	NA	TRBJ1-4	NA	CASSKDLIAQGGEKLFF	TGTGCCAGCAGCAAAGATTTAATAGCCCAGGGGGGTGAAAAACTGTTTTTT
TRBV18	TRBD1	TRBJ2-2	NA	CASSPLTGGTGELFF	TGTGCCAGCTCACCCCTAACAGGGGGTACCGGGGAGCTGTTTTTT
TRBV6-6	TRBD2	TRBJ2-2	NA	CASKTGGLNTGELFF	TGTGCCAGCAAAACGGGGGGGCTGAACACCGGGGAGCTGTTTTTT
TRBV19	TRBD1	TRBJ2-1	NA	CASSRQGGGYEQFF	TGTGCCAGTAGTCGACAGGGTGGGGGCTATGAGCAGTTCTTC
TRBV10-1	NA	TRBJ2-2	once	CASSDQGAATITGELFF	TGCGCCAGCAGTGACCAGGGCGCGGCTACGATCACCGGGGAGCTGTTTTTT
TRBV2	TRBD1	TRBJ1-2	NA	CASSELGQGVGGYTF	TGTGCCAGCAGTGAATTGGGACAGGGGGTAGGGGGCTACACCTTC
TRBV7-8	TRBD1	TRBJ2-1	few	CASSSGQAVGNEQFF	TGTGCCAGCAGCTCGGGACAGGCAGTCGGCAATGAGCAGTTCTTC
TRBV13	NA	TRBJ1-2	NA	CASSLESWGLLDGYTF	TGTGCCAGCAGCTTAGAAAGTTGGGGGCTCTTAGATGGCTACACCTTC